The clone carrying this T cell receptor beta chain appeared a few times. The antigen remains undetermined. The CDR3 consists of 13 residues. Looked up from germline, CDR1 is MRHNA and CDR2 is SNTAGT. Trimming pared 4 bases from V and 9 bases from J, leaving 10 bases between. Only in-frame clones appear in the TCRdb table, and some are missing; sequencing was by immunoSEQ multiplex PCR. The data show 55,000 to 60,000 clones, about 81% seen once. This sample stems from a study of OX40 agonist ivuxolimab in advanced cancers. Broader study findings: Undetermined was the antigen specificity of the expanded peripheral T cells. Both blood CD4+ and CD8+ T cells showed clonal growth by week 6 at 0.1 to 3.0 mg/kg.

V gene TRBV6-4 combines with J gene TRBJ1-6; no definite D call. The starting material was CD4+ or CD8+ T cells sorted from blood, obtained in a trial of the OX40 agonist ivuxolimab. This TCR came from an adult with an advanced solid tumor such as melanoma, head and neck, liver or kidney cancer. CDR3 sequence (DNA): TGTGCCAGCAGTGTAGTACATGGTTCACCCCTCCACTTT. This codes for CASSVVHGSPLHF.